Included here is one TCR beta chain sequence, with context. Its cognate antigen has yet to be identified. Base qualities were left out, and no much larger clone turns up one base away. These data originate in a study of post-analysis software for immune sequencing data (dated by TCRdb to between 2014 and 2017). For context, the study as a whole: Relapsing-remitting, secondary progressive and progressive-relapsing multiple sclerosis were recorded as disease courses, and subtype annotation was lacking for some patients. The multiple sclerosis patient repertoires were compared with 11 previously published healthy control repertoires from donors aged roughly 6 to 27 years. A subset of samples was prepared in parallel using single-end sample barcoding, then pooled and co-amplified after Illumina adapter ligation. Broad study findings and their caveats: Compared with controls, multiple sclerosis patients had significantly lower normalized Chao1 diversity, a finding suggesting substantial peripheral T-cell clonal expansion. Patients showed significantly higher frequencies than controls for a handful of TRBV segments, among them TRBV5-6, TRBV5-1 and TRBV20-1. Direct clustering with F measure revealed strong co-clustering of samples prepared in the same batch, which led to a batch-effect correction. The multiple sclerosis patient group was slightly younger than the control group.

The protocol used for the library was PCR. Reads for this sample came from an Illumina HiSeq 2500. To reduce PCR and sequencing biases, unique molecular identifiers were built into the TCR beta cDNA libraries. Roughly 500,000 cDNA molecules were obtained per 1 to 10 million input T cells, so each molecule approximated one T cell. Patient libraries were prepared and sequenced with the same protocol used for the earlier healthy control dataset. Samples belonging to the same batch were prepared together, multiplexed and sequenced on a shared HiSeq lane. Under the source paper's analysis protocol: Raw barcoded reads were processed with MIGEC, and single-read molecular identifier groups were discarded before consensus assembly and CDR3 extraction. VDJtools was used for post-analysis of the clonotype tables, and diversity was normalized by down-sampling every dataset to the size of the smallest sample. Repertoire overlap clustering matched CDR3 amino acid but not nucleotide sequences to correct batch-related cross-sample contamination. The public reads were quality trimmed at Q25 with fastp and then assembled into clones with MiXCR by TCRdb, keeping productive beta chains. Each entry merges the rows of one CDR3 protein and shows their most common DNA and genes. The V and J calls here are based on TCRdb, not the publication. The sample includes hundreds of thousands of distinct CDR3 sequences, with approximately 60% observed a single time. 11% of the sample belongs to the ten largest clones.

TCR beta repertoires were profiled from peripheral blood of 13 young patients with multiple sclerosis to demonstrate the VDJtools post-analysis software. The multiple sclerosis patients were children and adolescents between roughly 6 and 16 years of age. The CDR3, from cysteine to phenylalanine, totals 20 residues. Only the CDR3 part of the read is kept: 60 bases, read in frame from the first base. Taken from the germline V gene (reference sequence), the CDR1 and CDR2 loops are SEHNR and FQNEAQ. A distance of 25 bases separates the germline ends of V and J, which lose 4 bases and 3 bases respectively.

The sequenced sample consisted of blood. This clonotype was sampled from a girl aged 2-10 years with multiple sclerosis. Recombination joined TRBV7-9 with TRBJ2-6; the D gene assignment is perhaps TRBD1 or TRBD2, with each matching 5 bases. Here is the DNA: TGTGCCAGCAGCTCCCTTTCCGGGGCCCAGCTAGATTTTGGGGCCAACGTCCTGACTTTC. It translates to CASSSLSGAQLDFGANVLTF.